This TCR beta chain was recorded in a study of T-cell memory formation after mild COVID-19. cDNA libraries for TCR alpha and TCR beta, carrying sample barcodes and UMIs, came from 5'RACE with constant-segment primers. TCRdb analysed the 5' RACE reads with MiXCR anew, one entry per CDR3 protein. The data hold roughly 130,000 distinct CDR3 sequences, with roughly 6% observed a single time. Study-wide findings and caveats: Specificity for SARS-CoV-2 was not confirmed among the second-wave clones peaking on day 37. Pre-infection memory harbored some responding clones, suggesting cross-reactive memory joined. Clones contracting across day 15 to 85 had a balanced CD4/CD8 profile; later expanding clones leaned CD4+.

This CDR3 spans 14 amino acids. V dropped 4 bases and J dropped 2; count of bases not matched to a gene: 4. In the case of this clonotype: Its antigen remains unknown.

Source material: PBMCs or a T cell subset sorted from them (not recorded which). The clonotype comes from an adult woman who had mild COVID-19 (a few samples of this study predate the infection). Cell type and time point are not known. V and J are TRBV12-3 or TRBV12-4 and TRBJ2-5, with TRBD2 matching 7 bases. The CDR3 reads CASSWGGKQETQYF. The CDR3 DNA is TGTGCCAGCAGTTGGGGGGGGAAGCAAGAGACCCAGTACTTC.